Presented here are 28 T cell receptor beta chains from one specimen sequenced in a study of beta chain features in type 1 diabetes. The authors reverse transcribed all of the isolated RNA, so sequencing captured expressed TCRB transcripts. The repertoire was sequenced with immunoSEQ multiplex PCR; TCRdb's copy has only in-frame clones and lacks some. The profile shows 300,000 to 350,000 clones, approximately 9.7% of them singletons. Study outcomes and limitations: Significant though moderate, a shortening of TCRB CDR3s appeared in all four CD4+ subsets of Type 1 diabetes patients.

For these TCRs, the target antigens are not known. Sequencing used central memory CD4+ T cells from blood. The receptors stem from a young man with type 1 diabetes.

Only a few counts were recorded for this clone. The V gene is TRBV7-8, the J gene TRBJ1-3; weak D call: TRBD1 (6 bases). The CDR3 consists of 15 residues. Trimming took 5 bases from V and 4 from J, leaving 15 bases between them. In germline, CDR1 is SGHVS, CDR2 FQNEAQ. The CDR3, as DNA: TGTGCCAGCAGCCCGCGCAGGGGCCGAGGAAACACCATATATTTT. It translates to CASSPRRGRGNTIYF.

This chain links TRBV7-9 with TRBJ2-6; D remains unclear. Trimming left V 3 bases short and J 2 bases short, with 5 bases between. The CDR3 totals 14 residues. Germline V lookup: CDR1 SEHNR, CDR2 FQNEAQ (reference sequence). CDR3 amino acids: CASSFVAGANVLTF. For the CDR3, the DNA is TGTGCCAGCAGCTTTGTAGCTGGGGCCAACGTCCTGACTTTC.

The gene calls are TRBV6-5 and TRBJ1-5, with D unresolved. The length of the CDR3 is 13 residues. Trimming left V 8 bases short and J 7 bases short, with 15 bases between. CDR1 is MNHEY, CDR2 SVGAGI, per germline. The CDR3 DNA is TGTGCCAGCTTTACCCCTCCGCAGCAGCCCCAGCATTTT. Translating it yields CASFTPPQQPQHF.

The chain couples TRBV2 to TRBJ2-6; D is perhaps TRBD2 (6 bases). Germline V CDR1 and CDR2: SNHLY, FYNNEI. The CDR3 is 14 residues long. Trimming left V 9 bases short and J 2 bases short, with 11 bases between. The CDR3 loop is CARGGGTGANVLTF. The CDR3 DNA is TGTGCCAGGGGAGGAGGGACTGGGGCCAACGTCCTGACTTTC.

This clone has a count of ten or more. The chain uses TRBV21-1 and TRBJ1-3; TRBD1 is the table's D call, not checked against the DNA. TRBV21-1 is described as a pseudogene. This CDR3 spans 16 amino acids. DNA for the CDR3: TGTGCCAGCAGCACTCCGACAGGCCCCTCTGGAAACACCATATATTTT. Protein: CASSTPTGPSGNTIYF.

The J gene is TRBJ1-6, the V gene TRBV28, with D perhaps matching TRBD1 (5 bases). Germline V gene sequence: CDR1 MDHEN, CDR2 SYDVKM. V lost 9 bases, J lost 6 bases, and 9 bases lay in between. The CDR3 contains 12 residues. In DNA, the CDR3 is TGTGCCAGTGGGGGAGCTAATTCACCCCTCCACTTT. It encodes CASGGANSPLHF.

This rearrangement joins TRBV7-2 to TRBJ2-7; D call uncertain. Germline V CDR1 and CDR2: SGHTA, FQGNSA. This CDR3 is built from 9 residues. V shed 4 bases and J shed 5 bases, with 0 bases lying between them. In DNA, the CDR3 is TGTGCCAGCAGCTACGAGCAGTACTTC. It codes for CASSYEQYF.

This clone has more than one count but fewer than ten. This chain joins TRBV4-3 and TRBJ2-7, with 7 nucleotides matching TRBD2. Germline V gene lookup returns CDR1 LGHNA and CDR2 YSLEER. CDR3 size: 15 residues. V was clipped by 0 bases and J by 3 bases; unmatched bases: 5. The CDR3 is CASSQDRLALYEQYF. DNA of the CDR3: TGCGCCAGCAGCCAAGATCGACTAGCCCTCTACGAGCAGTACTTC.

This clone was counted a few times. The chain uses TRBV7-2 and TRBJ1-1; 9 positions agree with TRBD1. The CDR3 is 14 residues long. The germline gives CDR1 SGHTA, CDR2 FQGNSA. The junction had 6 bases not matched to a gene; V was cut back by 5 bases and J by 5 bases. The CDR3, as DNA: TGTGCCAGCAGCCCGGACAGGGGAGATACTGAAGCTTTCTTT. Its translation is CASSPDRGDTEAFF.

This clone was observed a few times. The chain's CDR3 is CASEPGKGGNTEAFF. CDR3 DNA: TGCGCCAGCGAGCCCGGTAAGGGCGGAAACACTGAAGCTTTCTTT. V gene TRBV5-1 combines with J gene TRBJ1-1; D uncertain. CDR1 and CDR2 (germline): SGHRS, YFSETQ. This CDR3 comprises 15 residues. The V and J ends lost 7 bases and 2 bases respectively, with 18 bases between them.

This clone was observed a handful of times. The rearrangement uses TRBV18 and TRBJ2-1; D gene unclear. CDR1 is KGHSH and CDR2 is LQKENI in the germline V gene. V was pared by 0 bases and J by 8 bases, with 14 bases between. The CDR3 runs 15 residues. The CDR3 spells CASSPPHSSGDEQFF. The CDR3 region has the DNA TGTGCCAGCTCACCACCGCACTCCTCCGGCGATGAGCAGTTCTTC.

This clone appeared a few times. This chain links TRBV21-1 with TRBJ1-1. TRBV21-1 is a recognized pseudogene. The CDR3 is made up of 15 amino acids. CDR3 sequence: CASSKSYGGPGEAFF. DNA for the CDR3: TGTGCCAGCAGCAAATCATATGGGGGGCCCGGTGAAGCTTTCTTT.

This rearrangement joins TRBV5-1 to TRBJ2-1, with D tentatively TRBD2 (6 bases). Per the germline V gene, CDR1 is SGHRS and CDR2 is YFSETQ. The CDR3 is 15 amino acids. V lost 3 bases, J lost 6 bases, and 16 bases lay in between. The CDR3 loop is CASSWGPGTGNEQFF. The CDR3 DNA sequence: TGCGCCAGCAGCTGGGGACCCGGGACTGGCAATGAGCAGTTCTTC.

There are many counts of this clone. The rearrangement joins TRBV9 to TRBJ2-3; possibly TRBD2 for D (7 bases). The CDR3 is 14 residues long. Trimming took 7 bases from V and 1 from J, leaving 13 bases between them. Per germline, CDR1 SGDLS and CDR2 YYNGEE. CDR3 coding DNA: TGTGCCAGCGGCGGGGGCCAGCGCACAGATACGCAGTATTTT. This codes for CASGGGQRTDTQYF.

There are a few counts of this clone. This chain links TRBV10-3 with TRBJ1-5; D may be TRBD1 (5 bases). Germline-derived CDR1 and CDR2 are ENHRY and SYGVKD. Trimming shortened V by 10 bases and J by 8 bases, and 21 bases separated the two germline ends. The CDR3 is 14 residues long. CDR3 in amino acids: CATTQGAPGEPQHF. In DNA, the CDR3 is TGTGCCACAACCCAAGGGGCGCCTGGGGAGCCCCAGCATTTT.

This clone was observed a few times. The chain links TRBV6-5 to TRBJ1-6, with D unclear. CDR1 MNHEY and CDR2 SVGAGI come from the germline V gene. V lost 0 bases to trimming and J lost 10 bases, with 7 bases between them. The CDR3 totals 13 residues. The CDR3 sequence is CASSYSNQSPLHF. The CDR3 coding sequence is TGTGCCAGCAGTTACTCGAACCAGTCACCCCTCCACTTT.

This clone was counted many times. CDR3 sequence: CAGANRGIPFF. DNA for the CDR3: TGTGCCGGAGCCAACAGGGGAATACCGTTCTTC. This chain uses TRBV30 with TRBJ2-1; TRBD1 matches at 7 bases. V trimming: 8 bases; J trimming: 15 bases; junction bases outside the gene matches: 13. This CDR3 contains 11 residues. Germline-derived CDR1 and CDR2 are GTSNPN and SVGIG (reference sequence).

This clone was seen more than once but under ten times. This chain's CDR3 is CASSVGADTEAFF. For the CDR3, the DNA is TGTGCCAGCAGCGTAGGTGCAGACACTGAAGCTTTCTTT. The V and J genes are TRBV9 and TRBJ1-1, with D uncertain. Germline V CDR1 and CDR2: SGDLS, YYNGEE. The CDR3 is made up of 13 amino acids. V lost 0 bases and J 3 bases, leaving 6 bases between the germline ends.

This clone was counted between two and nine times. The chain employs TRBV7-9 and TRBJ2-3; no definite D call. Trimming stripped 5 bases from V and 6 bases from J, with 6 bases between. CDR1 and CDR2 (germline): SEHNR, FQNEAQ (reference sequence). The CDR3 covers 11 residues. The CDR3 coding sequence is TGTGCCAGCAGCCCCTTGGATACGCAGTATTTT. Protein sequence: CASSPLDTQYF. The whole variable domain, remainder taken from reference TRBV7-9 and TRBJ2-3, is DTGVSQNPRHKITKRGQNVTFRCDPISEHNRLYWYRQTLGQGPEFLTYFQNEAQLEKSRLLSDRFSAERPKGSFSTLEIQRTEQGDSAMYLCASSPLDTQYFGPGTRLTVL.

This clone occurred a few times. This chain links TRBV7-2 with TRBJ1-5; D is unresolved. The germline V gene encodes CDR1 SGHTA and CDR2 FQGNSA. The CDR3 contains 13 residues. The ends were cut back, 1 base at V and 8 bases at J, with 9 bases in the middle. The CDR3 region is CASSLEPIKPQHF. In nucleotides, the CDR3 is TGTGCCAGCAGCTTAGAACCGATAAAGCCCCAGCATTTT.

This clone was found a few times. The CDR3 sequence is CASKYTKSRSPLHF. The CDR3 DNA is TGTGCCAGCAAGTACACTAAAAGCAGATCACCCCTCCACTTT. This chain links TRBV6-5 with TRBJ1-6, with D uncertain. The CDR3 covers 14 residues. Per germline, CDR1 MNHEY and CDR2 SVGAGI. V lost 7 bases, J lost 10 bases, and 17 bases lay in between.

The sample holds a few counts of this clone. This chain uses TRBV5-1 with TRBJ2-7; 14 bases align to TRBD2. V was pared by 5 bases and J by 7 bases, with 8 bases of the junction left unmatched. Per the germline V gene, CDR1 is SGHRS and CDR2 is YFSETQ. This CDR3 contains 15 residues. The CDR3 loop is CASRWTSGGPGEQYF. In nucleotides, the CDR3 is TGCGCCAGCAGATGGACTAGCGGGGGGCCAGGTGAGCAGTACTTC.

This chain joins TRBV6-6 and TRBJ2-5, with D possibly being TRBD1 (5 bases). This CDR3 has 15 amino acids. V was clipped by 7 bases and J by 1 base, with 16 bases between them. Germline V gives CDR1 MNHNY, CDR2 SVGAGI (reference sequence). The DNA for the CDR3 is TGTGCCAGCACCACCCTCTTCGACAGCCAAGAGACCCAGTACTTC. Its translation: CASTTLFDSQETQYF.

The genes are TRBV30 and TRBJ1-1; D is unresolved. Trimming cost V 2 bases and J 3 bases, with 4 bases left between them. CDR3 length equals 11 residues. CDR1 and CDR2 from the germline V gene are GTSNPN and SVGIG (reference sequence). The CDR3 region is CAWSKDTEAFF. The CDR3 DNA sequence: TGTGCCTGGAGTAAGGACACTGAAGCTTTCTTT.

V gene TRBV29-1 combines with J gene TRBJ1-1; D may be TRBD1 (6 bases). Germline V gene data show CDR1 as SQVTM and CDR2 as ANQGSEA. The CDR3 has 16 amino acids. Trimming stripped 7 bases from V and 1 base from J, with 22 bases between. CDR3 coding DNA: TGCAGCGCTCCCCCGGCGGGGGCTCGTGGGAACACTGAAGCTTTCTTT. Translating it yields CSAPPAGARGNTEAFF.

This chain uses TRBV9 with TRBJ2-5; D is perhaps TRBD1 (6 bases). This CDR3 has 17 residues. Germline V CDR1 and CDR2: SGDLS, YYNGEE. The V gene lost 3 bases and the J gene lost 5 bases, with 23 bases spanning the gap. The CDR3 is CASSATIRDIGAETQYF. The CDR3 DNA reads as TGTGCCAGCAGCGCGACCATCCGGGACATCGGTGCCGAGACCCAGTACTTC.

There are many counts of this clone. The chain has TRBV9 and TRBJ2-1; weak D call: TRBD1 (5 bases). The CDR3 consists of 15 residues. Germline CDR1 reads SGDLS; CDR2 reads YYNGEE. Trimming took off 0 bases at V and 8 bases at J, with 15 bases between the two ends. CDR3 region: CASSVAQGSFHEQFF. The CDR3 coding sequence is TGTGCCAGCAGCGTAGCTCAGGGAAGCTTCCATGAGCAGTTCTTC.

The chain uses TRBV6-6 and TRBJ2-5; the match to TRBD2 covers 7 bases. Germline V gene lookup returns CDR1 MNHNY and CDR2 SVGAGI (reference sequence). Trimming removed 6 bases from V and 5 bases from J; junction bases left unmatched: 12. This CDR3 is 15 amino acids long. CDR3 in DNA: TGTGCCAGCAGCCGCCTCGGGACGGGGGGTGAGACCCAGTACTTC. Its protein product is CASSRLGTGGETQYF.